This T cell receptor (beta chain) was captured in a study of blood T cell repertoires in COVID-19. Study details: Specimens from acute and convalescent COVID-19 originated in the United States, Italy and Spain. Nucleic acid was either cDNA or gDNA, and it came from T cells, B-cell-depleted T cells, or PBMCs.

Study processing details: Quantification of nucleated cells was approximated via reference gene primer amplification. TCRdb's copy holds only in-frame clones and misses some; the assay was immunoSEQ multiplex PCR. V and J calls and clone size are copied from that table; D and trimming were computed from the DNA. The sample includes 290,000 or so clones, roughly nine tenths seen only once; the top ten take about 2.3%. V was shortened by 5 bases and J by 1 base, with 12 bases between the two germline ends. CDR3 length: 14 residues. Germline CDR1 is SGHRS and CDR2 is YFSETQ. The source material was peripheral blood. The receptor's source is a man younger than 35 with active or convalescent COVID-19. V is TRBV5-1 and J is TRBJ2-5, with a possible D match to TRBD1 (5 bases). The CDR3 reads CASRAQGSQETQYF. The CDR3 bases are TGCGCCAGCAGGGCCCAGGGATCCCAAGAGACCCAGTACTTC.